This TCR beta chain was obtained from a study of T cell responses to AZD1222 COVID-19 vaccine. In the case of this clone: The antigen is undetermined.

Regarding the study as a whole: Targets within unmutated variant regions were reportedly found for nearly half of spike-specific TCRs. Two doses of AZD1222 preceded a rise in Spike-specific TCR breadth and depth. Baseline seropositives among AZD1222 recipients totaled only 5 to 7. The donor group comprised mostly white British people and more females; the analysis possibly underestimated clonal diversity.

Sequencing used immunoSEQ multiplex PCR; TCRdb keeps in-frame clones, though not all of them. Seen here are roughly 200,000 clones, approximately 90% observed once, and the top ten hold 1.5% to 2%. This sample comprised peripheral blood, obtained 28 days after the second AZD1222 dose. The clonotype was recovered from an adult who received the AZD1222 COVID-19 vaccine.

DNA for the CDR3: TGTGCCAGCAGTTTATCAGGGGGGGGTTGGACTGAAGCTTTCTTT. It translates to CASSLSGGGWTEAFF. V is TRBV27 and J is TRBJ1-1; TRBD1 is a possible D gene (6 bases). The V and J ends lost 0 bases and 5 bases respectively, with 13 bases between them. CDR1 and CDR2 from the germline V gene are MNHEY and SMNVEV (reference sequence). This CDR3 has 15 residues.